Included here is one T cell receptor (beta chain) sequence, with context. Which antigen it targets is not known. Nothing much larger sits one base from this clone, and base qualities are not available. Using the deep immunoSEQ assay, TCR CDR3 regions were amplified from genomic DNA by multiplex PCR. Extracted genomic DNA from each cell subset was distributed evenly across all wells of several immunoSEQ 96-well plates, and each plate was treated as a replicate. For sorted subsets, around 200 ng genomic DNA, equal to 25,000 to 35,000 T cell genomes, was loaded into each replicate PCR. Purified libraries were measured with a Qubit 3.0 fluorometer, size-checked on a Bioanalyzer 2100, and measured again with the KAPA Library Quantification kit. Each immunoSEQ 96-well plate was sequenced on its own single-read 150-cycle Illumina NextSeq 550 flow cell. In the authors' own workflow: Because the immunoSEQ output held only junctional sequences and lacked quality scores, the filtering could not match the filtering applied to full-length reads. To assign V/J genes and CDR3, sequences were annotated using PyIR, a Python wrapper for IgBLAST v1.9, with IMGT germline references. Reads were removed for weak V/J assignments (E-value above 1e-6), missing CDR3, stop codons, out-of-frame junctions, or ambiguous translated residues. V3J clonotypes were defined as sequences sharing an identical inferred V gene, J gene, and CDR3 amino acid sequence. Percentage overlap between repertoires was computed as shared unique clonotypes divided by the size of the smaller repertoire. Three approaches were used to assess repertoire richness: RTK rarefaction, the Chao1 estimator, and Recon v2.1 estimates of unobserved clonotypes. Generation probabilities for all TCRbeta clonotypes obtained by the gDNA method from a handful of donors were computed using OLGA. As stored in TCRdb, this immuneACCESS dataset retains in-frame rearrangements with V and J assigned. A fraction of the clones does not appear; measured against another copy, unresolved V genes explain less than half of the discrepancy, and the remainder lacks a known reason. The D gene and trimming were derived from the DNA, and the V and J assignments and clone size from that table. This sample holds 2,500,000 or so clones; more than 85% were observed only once. Around 0.37% of the sample is held by the ten biggest clonotypes.

The CDR3 covers 13 residues, taking in both the cysteine and the phenylalanine. CDR3 DNA only is kept here, 39 bases in frame from base 1. Taken from the germline V gene, the CDR1 and CDR2 loops are SGHNT and YENEEA. V is clipped by 3 bases and J by 6 bases, and the sequence between their germline boundaries is 11 bases long. Healthy HIV-negative adults with no recently reported acute infections or vaccinations were included as donors. Every donor was a Caucasian adult residing in Nashville, Tennessee, USA. CD4+ T cells were enriched through magnetic negative selection, after which naive cells were positively selected on CD45RA and the remaining negative fraction served as the memory subset. Blood was obtained by leukapheresis, after which PBMCs were separated by Ficoll-Histopaque density gradient centrifugation and cryopreserved in liquid nitrogen vapor phase. Purity and quantity of every magnetically sorted T cell population were checked by analytical flow cytometry. Each sorted fraction had its genomic DNA isolated and then quantified by UV absorbance on a Nanodrop 2000c.

The data stem from a study of shared clonotypes between healthy human individuals (dated by TCRdb to the early 2020s). For context, the study as a whole: Two women and a few men aged 18 to 49 years were included in the cohort. To increase sequencing depth and limit assay-specific biases, TCR repertoire library preparation and sequencing were carried out by different laboratories using diverse techniques. To estimate repertoire size and how much clonotype sharing occurs between individuals, the study deeply sequenced the blood TCR repertoires of roughly 5 healthy adults. Leukapheresis yielded between about 0.94 and 8.9 billion PBMCs per donor. For each donor, CD4 naive and CD4 memory were each given three plates, CD8 naive was given two plates, and CD8 memory was given one plate. The research as a whole found: Based on pairwise subsampling, the degree of clonotype sharing among donors was expected to be affected by sequencing depth. Clonotypes shared by all four sorted-subset donors showed higher generation probabilities than non-shared clonotypes. When several donors were compared, the shared fraction of clonotypes was 5% to 6.5% for naive CD4, around 3.6% for naive CD8, roughly 2.3% for memory CD4, and less than 0.45% for memory CD8. Even with the large sequencing depth, rarefaction of the sorted-subset datasets indicated that sequencing was incomplete. Naive subsets generally had larger estimated clonotype richness than memory subsets did. Because the study included only a small number of donors, the genetic and exposure-history diversity represented was limited. Sampling was limited to blood, and TCR repertoires in tissue likely differ from TCR repertoires in blood.

The chain couples TRBV11-3 to TRBJ1-2; the best D guess is TRBD1, with 5 bases matching. What was sequenced was naive CD4+ T cells from PBMCs. The sample's cell subset or site, from its label and the paper: CD45RA+ positively selected. The receptor was isolated from a man between 18 and 35 years old in good health. Some clones in this sample may be carry-over from other donors' samples. The CDR3: CASSFRGGDGYTF. The nucleotides read TGTGCCAGCAGCTTCCGGGGGGGAGATGGCTACACCTTC.